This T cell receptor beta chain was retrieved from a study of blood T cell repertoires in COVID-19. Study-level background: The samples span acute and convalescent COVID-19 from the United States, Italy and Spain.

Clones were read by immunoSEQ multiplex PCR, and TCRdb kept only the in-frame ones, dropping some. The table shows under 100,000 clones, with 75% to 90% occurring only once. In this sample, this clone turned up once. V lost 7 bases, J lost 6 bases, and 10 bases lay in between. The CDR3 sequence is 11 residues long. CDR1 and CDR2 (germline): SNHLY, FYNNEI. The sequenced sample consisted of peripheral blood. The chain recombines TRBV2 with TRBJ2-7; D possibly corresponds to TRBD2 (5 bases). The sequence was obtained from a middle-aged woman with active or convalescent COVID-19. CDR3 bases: TGTGCCAGCATGGTAGGGAGCGAGCAGTACTTC. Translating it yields CASMVGSEQYF.